This is a list of T cell receptor beta chains from one sample in a study of T cells in tuberculosis. Data came from immunoSEQ multiplex PCR; TCRdb stores just in-frame clones and leaves some out. The sample holds tens of thousands of clones; about 91% are singletons and the top ten take 6.8%. The sample consisted of PBMCs, taken at tuberculosis diagnosis. The receptors originated from an adult with tuberculosis. Each CDR3 is given with its conserved first and last residue. The D gene is left open where the match is weak. Clone size appears in some rows only: once, few, many, or a class for an expanded clone.

V gene	D gene	clone size	J gene	CDR3 DNA	CDR3 protein
TRBV7-9	TRBD1	NA	TRBJ1-5	TGTGCCAGCAGCCTGACAGGGGAATGGCAGCCCCAGCATTTT	CASSLTGEWQPQHF
TRBV18	TRBD2	NA	TRBJ2-3	TGTGCCAGCTCACCAGGACTAGCGGGGGGGAGCACAGATACGCAGTATTTT	CASSPGLAGGSTDTQYF
TRBV10-3	NA	NA	TRBJ1-1	TGTGCCATCAGCCGGGACTGGAACACTGAAGCTTTCTTT	CAISRDWNTEAFF
TRBV2	TRBD1	NA	TRBJ2-1	TGTGCCAGCAGAGTGGACAGGGATTCCTACAATGAGCAGTTCTTC	CASRVDRDSYNEQFF
TRBV18	NA	once	TRBJ2-7	TGTGCCAGCTCACCGGAGGGTAGGGTTTACTCCTACGAGCAGTACTTC	CASSPEGRVYSYEQYF
TRBV4-1	NA	NA	TRBJ1-2	TGCGCCAGCAGTCCGGCGGAGGGGGGGAACTATGGCTACACCTTC	CASSPAEGGNYGYTF
TRBV7-6	NA	once	TRBJ1-4	TGTGCCAGCAGCTTATCCGAAGCGTTGCGCCGTAATGAAAAACTGTTTTTT	CASSLSEALRRNEKLFF
TRBV14	NA	NA	TRBJ2-7	TGTGCCAGCAGCCCGTTTCAGGTCGGACTGCAGTACTTC	CASSPFQVGLQYF
TRBV5-8	TRBD1	NA	TRBJ2-7	TGTGCCAGCAGCTCGGACAGGGTCCAGGGCGAGCAGTACTTC	CASSSDRVQGEQYF
TRBV18	NA	NA	TRBJ1-4	TGTGCCAGCTCTCCCGGGATCCTTAATGAAAAACTGTTTTTT	CASSPGILNEKLFF
TRBV6-5	NA	NA	TRBJ1-1	TGTGCCAGCAGTTACGACAGGAGGAACACTGAAGCTTTCTTT	CASSYDRRNTEAFF
TRBV6-1	NA	NA	TRBJ1-5	TGTGCCAGCAGTGAAGCTGATCCCCTATTTCAGCCCCAGCATTTT	CASSEADPLFQPQHF
TRBV2	TRBD1	NA	TRBJ1-5	TGTGCCAGCAGCCGAGGGGACAGGGCGCATCAGCCCCAGCATTTT	CASSRGDRAHQPQHF
TRBV9	TRBD1	NA	TRBJ1-3	TGTGCCAGCAGCGGGATGGACAGGGGCAACACCATATATTTT	CASSGMDRGNTIYF
TRBV5-1	TRBD1	NA	TRBJ2-5	TGCGCCAGCAGCTTATTCGGGGACAGGGAGGAGACCCAGTACTTC	CASSLFGDREETQYF
TRBV18	TRBD2	NA	TRBJ2-3	TGTGCCAGCTCACCACCGGCCCTAGCGGGGGGCGGGACAGATACGCAGTATTTT	CASSPPALAGGGTDTQYF
TRBV25-1	NA	NA	TRBJ1-5	TGTGCCAGCAGTGAGGGGGACAATTACGGGAATCAGCCCCAGCATTTT	CASSEGDNYGNQPQHF
TRBV19	TRBD1	NA	TRBJ1-2	TGTGCCAGTATATCGAACCGGGACAGGGTAGGGTATGGCTACACCTTC	CASISNRDRVGYGYTF
TRBV10-3	TRBD1	NA	TRBJ1-1	TGTGCCATCCTATCGGACAGGGACACTGAAGCTTTCTTT	CAILSDRDTEAFF
TRBV4-1	NA	NA	TRBJ2-7	TGCGCCAGCAGCCAAGAGGGGCAGGTGAACTCCTACGAGCAGTACTTC	CASSQEGQVNSYEQYF
TRBV2	NA	once	TRBJ2-7	TGTGCCAGCACTGGTACAGGGTCCTACGAGCAGTACTTC	CASTGTGSYEQYF
TRBV15	TRBD1	NA	TRBJ1-4	TGTGCCACCAGCAGAGATTTAGAGGGGACAGGAGGAATTCTTAAACTGTTTTTT	CATSRDLEGTGGILKLFF
TRBV4-3	NA	NA	TRBJ2-2	TGCGCCAGCAGCCAAGATGAGGGTAGAGCCGGGGAGCTGTTTTTT	CASSQDEGRAGELFF
TRBV13	TRBD2	NA	TRBJ2-1	TGTGCCAGCACCATTATGGGACTAGCGGGGGGGCTCAACAATGAGCAGTTCTTC	CASTIMGLAGGLNNEQFF
TRBV6-1	TRBD1	NA	TRBJ1-5	TGTGCCAGCAGTGAAGCGTACAGGGGGATTCAGCCCCAGCATTTT	CASSEAYRGIQPQHF
TRBV6-1	NA	medium-sized	TRBJ2-7	TGTGCCAGCAGTGGTGGAGAGACCTACGAGCAGTACTTC	CASSGGETYEQYF
TRBV6-5	NA	NA	TRBJ1-1	TGTGCCAGCAGGTTACAGGAAAGCTTGAACACTGAAGCTTTCTTT	CASRLQESLNTEAFF
TRBV30	NA	NA	TRBJ1-6	TGTGCCTGGACGATTGAGGGCTCATATAATTCACCCCTCCACTTT	CAWTIEGSYNSPLHF
TRBV2	NA	NA	TRBJ2-5	TGTGCCAGCATATTGGACGGAGGGGAGAAGGGGACCCAGTACTTC	CASILDGGEKGTQYF
TRBV30	NA	NA	TRBJ1-1	TGTGCCTGGGCGATGATGAACACTGAAGCTTTCTTT	CAWAMMNTEAFF
TRBV6-5	NA	NA	TRBJ2-7	TGTGCCAGCAGTTCGGGTAGGACCTACGAGCAGTACTTC	CASSSGRTYEQYF
TRBV7-3	NA	NA	TRBJ2-3	TGTGCCAGCAGCTCCCGGGGAGCAGATACGCAGTATTTT	CASSSRGADTQYF
TRBV27	NA	NA	TRBJ1-1	TGTGCCAGCAGTTTCAGGGGCCTGAACACTGAAGCTTTCTTT	CASSFRGLNTEAFF
TRBV10-1	NA	NA	TRBJ2-1	TGCGCCAGCAGTGAGTCTCGGGCCTACAATGAGCAGTTCTTC	CASSESRAYNEQFF
TRBV29-1	NA	once	TRBJ2-7	TGCAGCGTTGAACTTGGCGGGACCTACGAGCAGTACTTC	CSVELGGTYEQYF
TRBV9	NA	NA	TRBJ2-1	TGTGCCAGCAGTTCTAGCGATGAGCAGTTCTTC	CASSSSDEQFF
TRBV9	NA	NA	TRBJ2-3	TGTGCCAGCAGCGTAGATGTGACTAGAGCAGATACGCAGTATTTT	CASSVDVTRADTQYF
TRBV30	NA	NA	TRBJ1-5	TGTGCCTGGAGTGTACGCCAGGGTATTCTCAATCAGCCCCAGCATTTT	CAWSVRQGILNQPQHF
TRBV6-1	NA	NA	TRBJ1-1	TGTGCCAGCAGTGGAAGAGGAGAAGCTTTCTTT	CASSGRGEAFF
TRBV7-9	TRBD2	NA	TRBJ2-7	TGTGCCAGCAGCTTAGGGACTAGCGCATACGAGCAGTACTTC	CASSLGTSAYEQYF
TRBV4-1	NA	NA	TRBJ2-1	TGCGCCAGCAGCCAAGTAGACGGGGGGCCTTACAATGAGCAGTTCTTC	CASSQVDGGPYNEQFF
TRBV6-5	TRBD1	NA	TRBJ2-4	TGTGCCAGCAAAAGACAGGGGGCGACCATTCAGTACTTC	CASKRQGATIQYF
TRBV5-1	NA	once	TRBJ1-2	TGCGCCAGCAGCGGGGGGAACTATGGCTACACCTTC	CASSGGNYGYTF
TRBV5-1	NA	NA	TRBJ2-1	TGCGCCAGCAGCTTGATTCGGTCCTACAATGAGCAGTTCTTC	CASSLIRSYNEQFF
TRBV2	NA	NA	TRBJ1-5	TGTGCCAGCAGTCCAAGACAGCTTTTCCAGCCCCAGCATTTT	CASSPRQLFQPQHF
TRBV5-6	NA	NA	TRBJ1-6	TGTGCCAGCAGTAGGCAGGTGAATTCACCCCTCCACTTT	CASSRQVNSPLHF